The 17 T cell receptor beta chains listed next were all sequenced from one sample in a study of shared clonotypes between healthy human individuals. Sequenced by immunoSEQ multiplex PCR; TCRdb stores in-frame clones only, minus some. The data hold 450,000 to 700,000 clones, with 95% to 96% observed a single time. In the naive CD8 group, cells lacked CD45RO and were positively selected for CCR7, so terminally differentiated effector memory CD45RA+ cells were left out. Sequencing input: naive CD8+ T cells sorted from blood. These receptors all come from a woman aged 25 to 39 in good health.

The gene calls are TRBV9 and TRBJ2-1; no definite D call. The V gene lost 3 bases and the J gene lost 3 bases, with 13 bases spanning the gap. The CDR3 runs 15 residues. The germline gives CDR1 SGDLS, CDR2 YYNGEE. The CDR3 protein is CASSGGVPSYNEQFF. The CDR3 DNA follows: TGTGCCAGCAGCGGTGGGGTGCCCAGCTACAATGAGCAGTTCTTC.

The chain uses TRBV19 and TRBJ1-1; 7 bases match TRBD1. This CDR3 is 16 amino acids long. The V and J ends lost 7 bases and 2 bases, in that order; junction bases with no gene match: 13. The germline V gene has CDR1 LNHDA and CDR2 SQIVND (reference sequence). The CDR3 DNA follows: TGTGCCAGTACCCCGGTAGGGGGCGGGAGAAACACTGAAGCTTTCTTT. Translated: CASTPVGGGRNTEAFF.

The gene calls are TRBV27 and TRBJ1-5, with 10 bases lining up with TRBD1. The CDR3 covers 14 residues. CDR1 is MNHEY, CDR2 SMNVEV, per germline (reference sequence). The ends lost 5 bases at V and 5 bases at J; junction bases unmatched: 3. CDR3 region: CASSTDRGHQPQHF. CDR3 DNA: TGTGCCAGCAGTACCGACAGGGGGCATCAGCCCCAGCATTTT.

The chain links TRBV7-9 to TRBJ1-2, with TRBD1 as a possible D gene (5 bases). The V end was cut by 1 base, the J end by 2 bases, with 14 bases between. This CDR3 comprises 16 residues. The germline V gene encodes CDR1 SEHNR and CDR2 FQNEAQ (reference sequence). The CDR3 sequence: CASSLGGGNNNYGYTF. The CDR3 DNA is TGTGCCAGCAGCTTAGGGGGCGGCAACAACAACTATGGCTACACCTTC.

The J gene is TRBJ2-7, the V gene TRBV28, with D tentatively TRBD2 (5 bases). V was pared by 2 bases and J by 5 bases, with 13 bases between. From germline, CDR1 is MDHEN and CDR2 SYDVKM. CDR3 size: 14 residues. For the CDR3, the DNA is TGTGCCAGCAGTTTACGGGCACCGGGAAACGAGCAGTACTTC. Translation gives CASSLRAPGNEQYF.

This chain joins TRBV27 and TRBJ2-3; D gene uncertain. V shed 4 bases and J shed 2 bases, with 13 bases lying between them. The CDR3 length is 15 residues. The V gene's germline CDR1 is MNHEY and CDR2 SMNVEV (reference sequence). The CDR3, as DNA: TGTGCCAGCAGTTCAGAAGGGCTCTTCACAGATACGCAGTATTTT. Translated, it gives CASSSEGLFTDTQYF.

The genes are TRBV28 and TRBJ2-5, with D maybe TRBD1 (6 bases). TRBJ2-7 explains the end of the DNA better; the J call may be wrong. Germline CDR1 is MDHEN and CDR2 is SYDVKM. The CDR3 is 16 amino acids. In DNA, the CDR3 is TGTGCCAGCACCTCCACGAGGGGGAGAACCCCCCACGAGCAGTACTTC. Amino acid sequence: CASTSTRGRTPHEQYF.

The J gene is TRBJ2-2, the V gene TRBV21-1; the D call of TRBD1 is as the table states it, not checked on the DNA. TRBV21-1 is given as a pseudogene. The CDR3 runs 12 residues. CDR3 residues: CASSPQFGELFF. CDR3 bases: TGTGCCAGCAGCCCCCAGTTCGGGGAGCTGTTTTTT.

V usage is TRBV9 and J usage is TRBJ1-2, with D hard to call. Germline lookup yields CDR1 SGDLS and CDR2 YYNGEE. The V gene lost 0 bases and the J gene lost 8 bases, with 11 bases spanning the gap. This CDR3 has 13 amino acids. Here the CDR3 reads CASSVDGVGGYTF. The CDR3, as DNA: TGTGCCAGCAGCGTAGACGGGGTTGGCGGCTACACCTTC.

The chain recombines TRBV4-2 with TRBJ2-1; tentatively, D is TRBD1 or TRBD2 (5 bases each). V was trimmed by 0 bases and J by 5 bases, leaving 14 bases between them. The germline V gene has CDR1 LGHNA and CDR2 YNFKEQ. The CDR3 loop spans 16 amino acids. CDR3 sequence: CASSQEGWGTNNEQFF. DNA of the CDR3: TGTGCCAGCAGCCAAGAAGGGTGGGGGACCAACAATGAGCAGTTCTTC.

The table lists this clone with a count of one. The chain combines TRBV7-9 with TRBJ2-5; TRBD1 aligns across 8 bases. CDR3 length equals 15 residues. Unmatched junction bases numbered 10, after V lost 5 bases and J lost 5 bases. Germline V gives CDR1 SEHNR, CDR2 FQNEAQ (reference sequence). CDR3 nucleotide sequence: TGTGCCAGCAGCCCTCCAGGGACAGGAGGCGAGACCCAGTACTTC. Its translation: CASSPPGTGGETQYF.

This clone was recorded only once. The identical CDR3 is also encoded by other nucleotide sequences in the sample. This chain joins TRBV19 and TRBJ2-7, with TRBD1 as a possible D gene (6 bases). The CDR3 has 11 amino acids. Per the germline V gene, CDR1 is LNHDA and CDR2 is SQIVND (reference sequence). Trimming stripped 9 bases from V and 4 bases from J, with 10 bases between. In nucleotides, the CDR3 is TGTGCCAGCTCAGACAGGTACGAGCAGTACTTC. Translating it yields CASSDRYEQYF.

The rearrangement uses TRBV5-1 and TRBJ2-7; 15 bases map to TRBD2. Germline V gene lookup returns CDR1 SGHRS and CDR2 YFSETQ. V gave up 3 bases and J gave up 3 bases; unmatched junction bases: 10. The CDR3 consists of 18 residues. As DNA, the CDR3 is TGCGCCAGCAGCTCCCAACGGACTAGCGGGAGGGTTAGCTACGAGCAGTACTTC. It translates to CASSSQRTSGRVSYEQYF.

J is TRBJ1-2 and V is TRBV28; D unresolved. Germline V gene lookup returns CDR1 MDHEN and CDR2 SYDVKM. The length of the CDR3 is 13 residues. Trimming removed 6 bases from V and 5 bases from J, with 13 bases in between. For the CDR3, the DNA is TGTGCCAGCAGCCCTAACGATCATTATGGCTACACCTTC. Translation: CASSPNDHYGYTF.

The chain joins TRBV7-3 to TRBJ2-2; D gene uncertain. CDR1 and CDR2 (germline): SGHTA, FQGTGA. V was clipped by 2 bases and J by 3 bases, with 13 bases between them. The length of the CDR3 is 16 residues. The CDR3 region has the DNA TGTGCCAGCAGCTTAGTGGCAGGTCGGGACACCGGGGAGCTGTTTTTT. It specifies CASSLVAGRDTGELFF.

This rearrangement joins TRBV11-2 to TRBJ2-7; TRBD2 might be the D (5 bases). Per the germline V gene, CDR1 is SGHAT and CDR2 is FQNNGV. V was pared by 5 bases and J by 4 bases, with 21 bases between. This CDR3 comprises 16 residues. CDR3 nucleotides: TGTGCCAGCAGCCCACGGGAACAATGGTCCGCTTACGAGCAGTACTTC. It is translated as CASSPREQWSAYEQYF.

The chain is built from TRBV5-1 and TRBJ2-7; 9 bases line up with TRBD2. Losses at the gene ends were 0 bases for V and 4 bases for J; bases not matched to a gene: 8. The CDR3 has 16 amino acids. CDR1 and CDR2 (germline): SGHRS, YFSETQ. CDR3 protein: CASSLGPRAGGYEQYF. CDR3 DNA: TGCGCCAGCAGCTTGGGCCCCAGAGCGGGAGGATACGAGCAGTACTTC.